These 6 T cell receptor beta chains originate from one sample sequenced in a study of shared T cell receptors in the human thymus. Sequencing used immunoSEQ multiplex PCR; TCRdb keeps in-frame clones, though not all of them. The data hold approximately 490,000 clones, with about 80% observed a single time. These sequences were also reported in another study, on human thymus T cells.

The specimen was thymocytes. These receptors were taken from a boy younger than two with a congenital heart defect.

The chain uses TRBV5-1 and TRBJ2-3, with D unresolved. The CDR3 is 14 amino acids. The germline V gene has CDR1 SGHRS and CDR2 YFSETQ. V dropped 0 bases and J dropped 5 bases, with 10 bases sitting between them. The CDR3 loop reads CASSLAGLGDTQYF. As DNA, the CDR3 is TGCGCCAGCAGCTTGGCCGGGTTGGGAGATACGCAGTATTTT.

The chain is built from TRBV15 and TRBJ2-7; perhaps TRBD2 as D (5 bases). This CDR3 contains 14 residues. Looked up from germline, CDR1 is LNHNV and CDR2 is YYDKDF (reference sequence). The V end was cut by 4 bases, the J end by 7 bases, with 17 bases between. The CDR3 reads CATSIRGRSLEQYF. The CDR3 coding sequence is TGTGCCACCAGCATTCGGGGAAGGTCCCTAGAGCAGTACTTC.

The chain carries TRBV13 and TRBJ2-7; weak D call: TRBD1 (6 bases). V was pared by 4 bases and J by 0 bases, with 22 bases between. Germline-derived CDR1 and CDR2 are PRHDT and FYEKMQ (reference sequence). The CDR3 length is 18 residues. The CDR3 loop is CASSSRPPTGHPSYEQYF. CDR3 sequence (DNA): TGTGCCAGCAGCTCCCGCCCTCCGACAGGACACCCCTCCTACGAGCAGTACTTC.

The gene calls are TRBV2 and TRBJ2-1, with 7 bases fitting TRBD1. The length of the CDR3 is 15 residues. With 1 base clipped from V and 9 bases from J, the junction kept 9 bases outside the gene matches. The germline V gene encodes CDR1 SNHLY and CDR2 FYNNEI. The CDR3 sequence: CASSEGEGRGTEQFF. In DNA, the CDR3 is TGTGCCAGCAGTGAAGGGGAAGGCAGGGGGACTGAGCAGTTCTTC.

The chain links TRBV10-2 to TRBJ2-1; D may be TRBD2 (6 bases). This CDR3 comprises 15 residues. The V and J ends lost 3 bases and 10 bases respectively, with 19 bases between them. Germline lookup yields CDR1 WSHSY and CDR2 SAAADI. The CDR3 coding sequence is TGCGCCAGCAGTGACTGGACAAGTCGGAGGGTGGAGCAGTTCTTC. Translating gives CASSDWTSRRVEQFF.

This clone has just a few counts. J is TRBJ2-7 and V is TRBV10-3; 7 bases line up with TRBD1. Trimming took 3 bases from V and 4 from J; bases not matched to a gene: 6. CDR3 length: 14 residues. Germline V gene data show CDR1 as ENHRY and CDR2 as SYGVKD. This CDR3 reads CAISERDSRYEQYF. Written as DNA, the CDR3 is TGTGCCATCAGTGAAAGGGACAGCCGATACGAGCAGTACTTC.